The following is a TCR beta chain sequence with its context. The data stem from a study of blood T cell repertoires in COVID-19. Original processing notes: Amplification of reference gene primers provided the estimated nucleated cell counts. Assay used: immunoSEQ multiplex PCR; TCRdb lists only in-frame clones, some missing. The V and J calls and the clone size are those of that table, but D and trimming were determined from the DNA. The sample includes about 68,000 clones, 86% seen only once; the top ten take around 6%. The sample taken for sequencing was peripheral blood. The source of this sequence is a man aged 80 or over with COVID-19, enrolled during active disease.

The CDR3 DNA follows: TGTGCCAGCAGTGCCTCGACAGGGGTTACCGGGGAGCTGTTTTTT. It codes for CASSASTGVTGELFF. The chain combines TRBV6-6 with TRBJ2-2, with TRBD1 matching 8 bases. The trim removed 5 bases at V and 5 bases at J, leaving 7 bases unmatched. Germline V gives CDR1 MNHNY, CDR2 SVGAGI (reference sequence). The CDR3 contains 15 residues.